This entry lists 32 T cell receptor beta chains sequenced from one sample in a study of blood T cell repertoires in COVID-19. Profiled with immunoSEQ multiplex PCR; TCRdb holds only in-frame clones, not every one. The sample holds roughly 250,000 clones; roughly 90% are singletons and the top ten take roughly 7.8%. The sequenced material came from peripheral blood. The receptors originated from a man aged 60-69 years who had recovered from COVID-19.

CDR3 sequence (DNA): TGTGCCAGCTCACCAAGGTTGGGGCGGACTAATGAAAAACTGTTTTTT. The encoded protein is CASSPRLGRTNEKLFF. The rearrangement links TRBV18 to TRBJ1-4, with D possibly matching TRBD1 (5 bases). CDR1 is KGHSH, CDR2 LQKENI, per germline. This CDR3 is built from 16 residues. V was clipped by 2 bases and J by 2 bases, with 12 bases between them.

V usage is TRBV2 and J usage is TRBJ2-5, with D maybe TRBD1 (6 bases). The length of the CDR3 is 13 residues. From germline, CDR1 is SNHLY and CDR2 FYNNEI. Trimming cost V 6 bases and J 2 bases, with 10 bases left between them. The CDR3: CASRGRGQETQYF. The CDR3 bases are TGTGCCAGCAGGGGCAGGGGACAAGAGACCCAGTACTTC.

The chain couples TRBV5-4 to TRBJ2-7; possibly TRBD1 for D (6 bases). Germline V gene data show CDR1 as SGHNT and CDR2 as YYREEE (reference sequence). The CDR3 has 15 residues. The V and J ends lost 0 bases and 3 bases respectively, with 13 bases between them. CDR3 bases: TGTGCCAGCAGCTTGGGGCCCGGGACACTCTACGAGCAGTACTTC. Its translation is CASSLGPGTLYEQYF.

This clone was detected only a few times. V usage is TRBV5-5 and J usage is TRBJ1-5; the D is unclear. Germline V gives CDR1 SGHKS, CDR2 YYEKEE (reference sequence). The CDR3 sequence is 13 residues long. Trimming pared 2 bases from V and 7 bases from J, leaving 10 bases between. CDR3 coding DNA: TGTGCCAGCAGCTTCACATCCGCCCAGCCCCAGCATTTT. It codes for CASSFTSAQPQHF.

This chain connects TRBV6-1 to TRBJ2-5; 9 bases map to TRBD1. The CDR3 has 18 amino acids. The germline gives CDR1 MNHNS, CDR2 SASEGT. V lost 0 bases to trimming and J lost 5 bases; unmatched junction nucleotides: 13. The CDR3 spells CASSEAHLTRTGVETQYF. The CDR3 DNA reads TGTGCCAGCAGTGAAGCCCACCTTACAAGGACAGGGGTGGAGACCCAGTACTTC.

CDR3 nucleotides: TGTGCCAGCAGCAAAGGAGCCCCAGGGACAGGGGTTCGAGAGACCCAGTACTTC. Protein: CASSKGAPGTGVRETQYF. This sequence joins TRBV9 and TRBJ2-5; TRBD1 matches 10 bases. The germline gives CDR1 SGDLS, CDR2 YYNGEE. CDR3 size: 18 residues. The V segment lost 4 bases and the J segment 4 bases; nucleotides outside the gene matches: 16.

This chain joins TRBV7-8 and TRBJ2-2, with 7 bases lining up with TRBD1. The CDR3 extends over 14 amino acids. Germline assignment: CDR1 SGHVS and CDR2 FQNEAQ. The trim removed 3 bases at V and 7 bases at J, leaving 5 bases unmatched. DNA of the CDR3: TGTGCCAGCAGCTTGAGGGGGCCGGGCGGGGAGCTGTTTTTT. Its protein product is CASSLRGPGGELFF. Variable domain in full (rest from reference TRBV7-8 and TRBJ2-2): GAGVSQSPRYKVAKRGQDVALRCDPISGHVSLFWYQQALGQGPEFLTYFQNEAQLDKSGLPSDRFFAERPEGSVSTLKIQRTQQEDSAVYLCASSLRGPGGELFFGEGSRLTVL.

This clone came up once. The genes are TRBV7-8 and TRBJ2-7, with 10 bases fitting TRBD1. This CDR3 contains 18 residues. V was clipped by 4 bases and J by 2 bases; unmatched bases: 14. The V gene's germline CDR1 is SGHVS and CDR2 FQNEAQ. CDR3 sequence reads: CASSSWDRGKVFAYEQYF. DNA for the CDR3: TGTGCCAGCAGCTCTTGGGACAGGGGAAAAGTTTTTGCCTACGAGCAGTACTTC. The entire variable domain, with the rest obtained from reference TRBV7-8 and TRBJ2-7, is as follows: GAGVSQSPRYKVAKRGQDVALRCDPISGHVSLFWYQQALGQGPEFLTYFQNEAQLDKSGLPSDRFFAERPEGSVSTLKIQRTQQEDSAVYLCASSSWDRGKVFAYEQYFGPGTRLTVT.

V and J are TRBV27 and TRBJ2-7; 10 bases match TRBD2. Germline CDR1 MNHEY, CDR2 SMNVEV (reference sequence). The CDR3 has 15 amino acids. The ends lost 3 bases at V and 4 bases at J; junction bases unmatched: 6. CDR3: CASSLTSGWEYEQYF. The CDR3 DNA reads as TGTGCCAGCAGTTTGACTAGCGGGTGGGAGTACGAGCAGTACTTC.

This rearrangement joins TRBV15 to TRBJ2-3; D may be TRBD2 (5 bases). The ends were cut back, 2 bases at V and 0 bases at J, with 12 bases in the middle. CDR1 is LNHNV and CDR2 is YYDKDF in the germline V gene (reference sequence). CDR3 length: 16 residues. Written as DNA, the CDR3 is TGTGCCACCAGCAGAAGTTTGGGGAGTAGCACAGATACGCAGTATTTT. As protein: CATSRSLGSSTDTQYF. The entire variable domain, with the rest obtained from reference TRBV15 and TRBJ2-3, is as follows: DAMVIQNPRYQVTQFGKPVTLSCSQTLNHNVMYWYQQKSSQAPKLLFHYYDKDFNNEADTPDNFQSRRPNTSFCFLDIRSPGLGDTAMYLCATSRSLGSSTDTQYFGPGTRLTVL.

The gene calls are TRBV12-3 or TRBV12-4 and TRBJ1-1; D is uncertain. This CDR3 has 11 amino acids. Trimming cost V 3 bases and J 7 bases, with 6 bases left between them. The CDR3 DNA is TGTGCCAGCAGTTTTTATAGTGAAGCTTTCTTT. This codes for CASSFYSEAFF.

The chain links TRBV11-2 to TRBJ1-1; the D gene is possibly TRBD1 (5 bases). The CDR3 loop spans 14 amino acids. Germline V lookup: CDR1 SGHAT, CDR2 FQNNGV. Trimming removed 4 bases from V and 1 base from J, with 10 bases in between. The CDR3 DNA reads as TGTGCCAGCAGCTGGGGCCTTGCGAACACTGAAGCTTTCTTT. Translation: CASSWGLANTEAFF. Together with reference TRBV11-2 and TRBJ1-1, the CDR3 gives the full variable domain: EAGVAQSPRYKIIEKRQSVAFWCNPISGHATLYWYQQILGQGPKLLIQFQNNGVVDDSQLPKDRFSAERLKGVDSTLKIQPAKLEDSAVYLCASSWGLANTEAFFGQGTRLTVV.

The J gene is TRBJ1-5, the V gene TRBV30, with D tentatively TRBD1 (5 bases). CDR1 and CDR2 from the germline V gene are GTSNPN and SVGIG (reference sequence). V was clipped by 0 bases and J by 3 bases, with 12 bases between them. The CDR3 runs 15 residues. This CDR3 reads CAWSVKGAVNQPQHF. The CDR3 DNA reads as TGTGCCTGGAGTGTTAAAGGGGCCGTCAATCAGCCCCAGCATTTT.

CDR3 in DNA: TGTGCCAGCAGCTTAAGTTCCCCTGCAGGCGGGGTTGGAAACACCATATATTTT. Translation: CASSLSSPAGGVGNTIYF. This chain connects TRBV7-6 to TRBJ1-3; D unclear. Trimming took 2 bases from V and 3 from J, leaving 20 bases between them. The germline gives CDR1 SGHVS, CDR2 FNYEAQ. The CDR3 is 18 amino acids.

The rearrangement links TRBV5-1 to TRBJ2-1; 10 nucleotides line up with TRBD2. Per germline, CDR1 SGHRS and CDR2 YFSETQ. With 2 bases clipped from V and 4 bases from J, the junction kept 6 bases outside the gene matches. The CDR3 sequence is 16 residues long. DNA of the CDR3: TGCGCCAGCAGCTTTTCGACTAGCGGGTCTTACAATGAGCAGTTCTTC. The encoded protein is CASSFSTSGSYNEQFF.

CDR3 nucleotide sequence: TGTGCCAGCAGCCTGACTAGCGGGCGAATCTACAATGAGCAGTTCTTC. Protein: CASSLTSGRIYNEQFF. The V gene is TRBV3-1 (or the pseudogene TRBV3-2), the J gene TRBJ2-1; the match to TRBD2 covers 10 bases. Trimming removed 4 bases from V and 3 bases from J; junction bases left unmatched: 6. Germline V gives CDR1 LGHDT, CDR2 YNNKEL (reference sequence). The CDR3 is 16 residues long.

This chain connects TRBV5-4 to TRBJ2-1; 9 nucleotides line up with TRBD1. CDR3 length equals 12 residues. The V segment lost 5 bases and the J segment 12 bases; nucleotides outside the gene matches: 6. Germline CDR1 reads SGHNT; CDR2 reads YYREEE (reference sequence). CDR3 region: CASRSTGGRQFF. CDR3 DNA sequence: TGTGCCAGCAGGTCTACAGGGGGCCGGCAGTTCTTC. Using reference TRBV5-4 and TRBJ2-1 for the parts outside the CDR3, the full variable domain is ETGVTQSPTHLIKTRGQQVTLRCSSQSGHNTVSWYQQALGQGPQFIFQYYREEENGRGNFPPRFSGLQFPNYSSELNVNALELDDSALYLCASRSTGGRQFFGPGTRLTVL.

This chain uses TRBV28 with TRBJ2-7, with D possibly matching TRBD2 (5 bases). Deletions cut 8 bases from V and 2 bases from J, with 10 bases between. The CDR3 totals 12 residues. Germline CDR1 and CDR2: MDHEN and SYDVKM. CDR3 sequence reads: CASLRGPYEQYF. CDR3 in DNA: TGTGCCAGCTTACGGGGTCCCTACGAGCAGTACTTC. Complete variable domain (other parts from reference TRBV28 and TRBJ2-7): DVKVTQSSRYLVKRTGEKVFLECVQDMDHENMFWYRQDPGLGLRLIYFSYDVKMKEKGDIPEGYSVSREKKERFSLILESASTNQTSMYLCASLRGPYEQYFGPGTRLTVT.

The chain is built from TRBV11-2 and TRBJ1-1; D call uncertain. Deletions cut 2 bases from V and 4 bases from J, with 8 bases between. The V gene's germline CDR1 is SGHAT and CDR2 FQNNGV. The CDR3 has 13 residues. The CDR3 loop is CASSLRSGTEAFF. The CDR3 DNA reads TGTGCCAGCAGCTTAAGGTCAGGCACTGAAGCTTTCTTT.

This chain links TRBV19 with TRBJ1-5; D remains unclear. Deletions cut 3 bases from V and 3 bases from J, with 9 bases between. Germline V gene lookup returns CDR1 LNHDA and CDR2 SQIVND (reference sequence). The CDR3 is 14 residues long. CDR3 protein: CASSIGLANQPQHF. The CDR3, as DNA: TGTGCCAGTAGTATCGGTCTTGCCAATCAGCCCCAGCATTTT.

The J gene is TRBJ1-5, the V gene TRBV19, with a possible D match to TRBD1 (6 bases). Between the trimmed V and J ends, which lost 9 bases and 0 bases, there was a span of 12 bases. The CDR3 totals 14 residues. Germline V lookup: CDR1 LNHDA, CDR2 SQIVND (reference sequence). The CDR3 DNA is TGTGCCAGCAATAGGGGGAATAGCAATCAGCCCCAGCATTTT. This sequence encodes CASNRGNSNQPQHF.

The J gene is TRBJ2-7, the V gene TRBV3-1 (or the pseudogene TRBV3-2); D is perhaps TRBD1 (5 bases). Germline V gives CDR1 LGHDT, CDR2 YNNKEL (reference sequence). This CDR3 has 15 residues. V was shortened by 1 base and J by 6 bases, with 16 bases between the two germline ends. The CDR3 protein is CASSQGPGQMIEQYF. The CDR3 DNA reads TGTGCCAGCAGCCAAGGGCCAGGACAAATGATCGAGCAGTACTTC.

The J gene is TRBJ1-2, the V gene TRBV20-1; no firm D call. Per the germline V gene, CDR1 is DFQATT and CDR2 is SNEGSKA (reference sequence). The V end was cut by 6 bases, the J end by 3 bases, with 8 bases between. The CDR3 contains 11 residues. In DNA, the CDR3 is TGCAGTGCACAACGGGACTATGGCTACACCTTC. Translated, it gives CSAQRDYGYTF.

The chain recombines TRBV6-5 with TRBJ2-7, with a weak D call TRBD2 (5 bases). The V gene's germline CDR1 is MNHEY and CDR2 SVGAGI. Trimming shortened V by 4 bases and J by 12 bases, and 16 bases separated the two germline ends. This CDR3 is built from 12 residues. CDR3 in DNA: TGTGCCAGCAGTTCGTCGAAGGGAGAGGCGTACTTC. Translation: CASSSSKGEAYF.

The chain has TRBV9 and TRBJ2-1; a possible D gene is TRBD2 (5 bases). The CDR3 has 15 residues. The ends were cut back, 3 bases at V and 8 bases at J, with 18 bases in the middle. Germline assignment: CDR1 SGDLS and CDR2 YYNGEE. In nucleotides, the CDR3 is TGTGCCAGCAGCGCTTACGCTGCCGGAGGCTATGAGCAGTTCTTC. Its translation is CASSAYAAGGYEQFF. The complete variable domain, with remaining parts taken from reference TRBV9 and TRBJ2-1, reads DSGVTQTPKHLITATGQRVTLRCSPRSGDLSVYWYQQSLDQGLQFLIQYYNGEERAKGNILERFSAQQFPDLHSELNLSSLELGDSALYFCASSAYAAGGYEQFFGPGTRLTVL.

The V and J genes are TRBV18 and TRBJ1-1; possible D gene TRBD1, 6 bases. The CDR3 loop spans 16 amino acids. Germline V gene data show CDR1 as KGHSH and CDR2 as LQKENI. With 1 base removed from V and 3 bases from J, the gap between germline ends came to 15 bases. CDR3 in amino acids: CASSPQGVMDHTEAFF. The CDR3 nucleotides are TGTGCCAGCTCACCACAGGGGGTGATGGATCACACTGAAGCTTTCTTT.

J is TRBJ2-3 and V is TRBV5-1, with D possibly matching TRBD2 (7 bases). Germline-derived CDR1 and CDR2 are SGHRS and YFSETQ. With 1 base removed from V and 1 base from J, the gap between germline ends came to 10 bases. This CDR3 has 15 residues. This CDR3 is CASSLRGGRTDTQYF. CDR3 bases: TGCGCCAGCAGCTTGCGCGGGGGCCGCACAGATACGCAGTATTTT.

This clone was detected a few times. The CDR3 spells CASSLDYSGNTIYF. The CDR3 nucleotides read TGCGCCAGCAGCCTCGACTACTCTGGAAACACCATATATTTT. The genes are TRBV5-1 and TRBJ1-3; D remains unclear. Looked up from germline, CDR1 is SGHRS and CDR2 is YFSETQ. The CDR3 consists of 14 residues. Trimming shortened V by 4 bases and J by 0 bases, and 8 bases separated the two germline ends.

The V and J genes are TRBV24-1 and TRBJ2-2; 9 nucleotides agree with TRBD1. This CDR3 comprises 16 residues. Germline CDR1 is KGHDR and CDR2 is SFDVKD. Losses at the gene ends were 3 bases for V and 4 bases for J; bases not matched to a gene: 5. This CDR3 reads CATSDKTGGSTGELFF. The DNA of the CDR3 is TGTGCCACCAGTGATAAAACAGGGGGCAGCACCGGGGAGCTGTTTTTT.

The chain links TRBV28 to TRBJ2-4; 8 nucleotides line up with TRBD2. Germline values: CDR1 MDHEN, CDR2 SYDVKM. This CDR3 is built from 15 residues. V lost 5 bases and J lost 2; bases outside the gene matches: 5. The CDR3 is CASSRGGGTKNIQYF. The CDR3 region has the DNA TGTGCCAGCAGTCGGGGGGGAGGGACCAAAAACATTCAGTACTTC. The full variable domain, its missing parts supplied by reference TRBV28 and TRBJ2-4, is DVKVTQSSRYLVKRTGEKVFLECVQDMDHENMFWYRQDPGLGLRLIYFSYDVKMKEKGDIPEGYSVSREKKERFSLILESASTNQTSMYLCASSRGGGTKNIQYFGAGTRLSVL.

The DNA for the CDR3 is TGTGCCAGTAGCCGTGCAACTAGCGGACCCACAGATACGCAGTATTTT. Protein: CASSRATSGPTDTQYF. V gene TRBV19 combines with J gene TRBJ2-3; 8 bases are shared with TRBD2. This CDR3 region has 16 residues. Per germline, CDR1 LNHDA and CDR2 SQIVND (reference sequence). Unmatched junction bases numbered 10, after V lost 6 bases and J lost 2 bases. The full variable domain, in which reference TRBV19 and TRBJ2-3 provide the parts outside the CDR3, is DGGITQSPKYLFRKEGQNVTLSCEQNLNHDAMYWYRQDPGQGLRLIYYSQIVNDFQKGDIAEGYSVSREKKESFPLTVTSAQKNPTAFYLCASSRATSGPTDTQYFGPGTRLTVL.

This chain connects TRBV11-2 to TRBJ2-3, with 8 bases matching TRBD2. Looked up from germline, CDR1 is SGHAT and CDR2 is FQNNGV. Trimming cost V 11 bases and J 3 bases; bases outside gene matches: 10. The CDR3 totals 14 residues. CDR3: CASRGGLGTDTQYF. In nucleotides, the CDR3 is TGTGCCTCCCGGGGGGGCCTCGGGACAGATACGCAGTATTTT.